The source of this TCR beta chain is a study of T cells in localized non-small cell lung cancer. The study's findings and limits: A higher density of T cells in blood coincided with extended overall survival. Highest T cell clonality was seen in uninvolved adjacent lung, surpassing that measured in tumor.

Method: immunoSEQ multiplex PCR; TCRdb's copy keeps in-frame clones and lacks some. The top ten clones hold approximately 4.5% of a sample with around 64,000 clones, roughly four fifths of them seen once. As to this clone: The antigen remains unidentified.

V lost 5 bases to trimming and J lost 7 bases, with 29 bases between them. There are 19 residues in the CDR3. The germline gives CDR1 MGHRA, CDR2 YSYEKL. This rearrangement joins TRBV4-1 to TRBJ1-4; D remains ambiguous. The receptor comes from a man between 35 and 75 years old with stage II lung adenocarcinoma. Sequenced material: PBMCs, taken before any cancer treatment. The CDR3 DNA follows: TGCGCCAGCAGCGCCCGACCCGACGGCCTAGTTCGCTTCGGTGAAAAACTGTTTTTT. It codes for CASSARPDGLVRFGEKLFF.